This T cell receptor beta chain is drawn from a study of PD-1 blockade in classical Hodgkin lymphoma. Each of the patients experienced relapse following autologous stem cell transplantation, and their brentuximab vedotin exposure differed. This CDR3 has 16 amino acids. Trimming stripped 4 bases from V and 8 bases from J, with 23 bases between. Per the germline V gene, CDR1 is WSHSY and CDR2 is SAAADI. The table came from immunoSEQ multiplex PCR; TCRdb's copy has only in-frame clones and leaves some out. The sample shows around 24,000 clones, approximately 64% of them seen only once. Sample: peripheral blood mononuclear cells (PBMCs), taken before the second cycle of nivolumab. This chain joins TRBV10-2 and TRBJ1-2; D may be TRBD1 (6 bases). The receptor's source is a human donor with classical Hodgkin lymphoma. In DNA, the CDR3 is TGCGCCAGCAGTGCCCAGAAGTCAGGGGAGGGAAACGGCTACACCTTC. It yields the protein CASSAQKSGEGNGYTF.